The rows below give T cell receptor beta chains drawn from one sample of a study of blood T cell repertoires in COVID-19. Data came from immunoSEQ multiplex PCR; TCRdb stores just in-frame clones and leaves some out. The data hold fewer than 75,000 clones, with over 85% observed a single time. The sequenced material came from peripheral blood. The source is a human donor in a cohort sampled during active COVID-19. Both conserved end residues are part of each CDR3. D genes are given only for firm matches. For some rows the clone size is stated as once, few or many, or as a class when expanded; others skip it.

J: TRBJ2-7; size: .; V: TRBV3-1/TRBV3-2; length: 17; D: TRBD2; DNA: TGTGCCAGCAGCCAAGCAACTAGCGGGAGGGCAGTAAACGAGCAGTACTTC; CDR3: CASSQATSGRAVNEQYF
J: TRBJ1-1; size: .; V: TRBV19; length: 13; D: .; DNA: TGTGCCAGTACAGACAGCAAGAACACTGAAGCTTTCTTT; CDR3: CASTDSKNTEAFF
J: TRBJ2-1; size: .; V: TRBV5-4; length: 16; D: .; DNA: TGTGCCAGCAGCTTGTCTGCGTCCCGGGGCTACAATGAGCAGTTCTTC; CDR3: CASSLSASRGYNEQFF
J: TRBJ2-7; size: .; V: TRBV27; length: 15; D: TRBD2; DNA: TGTGCCAGCAGTTTTACTAGCGGGAGTCTCTACGAGCAGTACTTC; CDR3: CASSFTSGSLYEQYF
J: TRBJ2-5; size: once; V: TRBV5-1; length: 14; D: TRBD1; DNA: TGCGCCAGCAGCTCAGGGTTCAGGGGGGAGACCCAGTACTTC; CDR3: CASSSGFRGETQYF
J: TRBJ1-2; size: .; V: TRBV4-2; length: 13; D: TRBD1; DNA: TGTGCCAGCAGCCAGAGGGGGCGAGATGGCTACACCTTC; CDR3: CASSQRGRDGYTF
J: TRBJ1-1; size: .; V: TRBV28; length: 12; D: .; DNA: TGTGCCAGCAGTCCAGGGTGGCAGGGAGCTTTCTTT; CDR3: CASSPGWQGAFF
J: TRBJ2-5; size: .; V: TRBV5-4; length: 17; D: TRBD2; DNA: TGTGCCAGCAGACTAGCGGGAGGGCTCGGGTACCAAGAGACCCAGTACTTC; CDR3: CASRLAGGLGYQETQYF
J: TRBJ2-7; size: .; V: TRBV4-3; length: 13; D: .; DNA: TGCGCCAGCAGCCAAGAGGCAACGGGCGAGCAGTACTTC; CDR3: CASSQEATGEQYF
J: TRBJ1-4; size: .; V: TRBV30; length: 14; D: .; DNA: TGTGCCTGGAGTTTGGACAGCCTTAATGAAAAACTGTTTTTT; CDR3: CAWSLDSLNEKLFF
J: TRBJ1-5; size: .; V: TRBV15; length: 18; D: .; DNA: TGTGCCACCAGCAGATCGGCCCGGAACCCTTCAACGGAGAAGCCCCAGCATTTT; CDR3: CATSRSARNPSTEKPQHF
J: TRBJ2-1; size: .; V: TRBV4-3; length: 15; D: TRBD1; DNA: TGCGCCAGCAGCCACGGGACAGGGGGCTTCGATGAGCAGTTCTTC; CDR3: CASSHGTGGFDEQFF
J: TRBJ1-1; size: once; V: TRBV13; length: 16; D: .; DNA: TGTGCCAGCAGCTTAGGGCAGAATTTACGGAGCACTGAAGCTTTCTTT; CDR3: CASSLGQNLRSTEAFF
J: TRBJ2-1; size: .; V: TRBV4-3; length: 13; D: TRBD2; DNA: TGCGCCAGCAGCCTCTCGATAGCGGGAGAGCAGTTCTTC; CDR3: CASSLSIAGEQFF
J: TRBJ2-5; size: once; V: TRBV5-1; length: 16; D: .; DNA: TGCGCCAGCAGCTTGGACGGGGGCGGGAGAGTAGAGACCCAGTACTTC; CDR3: CASSLDGGGRVETQYF
J: TRBJ2-7; size: .; V: TRBV5-1; length: 15; D: .; DNA: TGCGCCAGCAGCCCGGCGGGGCCAAGCTCCTACGAGCAGTACTTC; CDR3: CASSPAGPSSYEQYF